This entry is about one T cell receptor beta chain. Its cognate antigen is unknown. These data come from a study of Graves' ophthalmopathy and Graves' hyperthyroidism. Overall study results and limits: In separating ophthalmopathy from stable hyperthyroidism, a 13-signature model achieved 87.88% sensitivity and about 80% specificity.

It was on clinical symptoms, serum thyroxine, TRAb, thyroid ultrasound and orbital computed tomography that diagnosis relied. RNA transcripts served as template for amplifying TCR beta CDR3 sequences. RT-PCR in the first round used HTBI primers; a second-round multiplex PCR followed. TCRdb recomputed calls from the multiplex PCR reads with MiXCR, one row per CDR3 protein. The sample yields 350,000 to 450,000 distinct CDR3 sequences, around 18% seen once. The CDR3 totals 14 residues. Trimming shortened V by 5 bases and J by 1 base, and 11 bases separated the two germline ends. CDR1 is MNHEY and CDR2 is SVGEGT in the germline V gene.

This TCR was recovered from a woman in her late teens or twenties with Graves' ophthalmopathy. Specimen: peripheral blood. V gene TRBV6-2 or TRBV6-3 combines with J gene TRBJ1-1; D not certain. The CDR3 nucleotides read TGTGCCAGCAGTCTACTTGGGGAGAACACTGAAGCTTTCTTT. Protein sequence: CASSLLGENTEAFF.